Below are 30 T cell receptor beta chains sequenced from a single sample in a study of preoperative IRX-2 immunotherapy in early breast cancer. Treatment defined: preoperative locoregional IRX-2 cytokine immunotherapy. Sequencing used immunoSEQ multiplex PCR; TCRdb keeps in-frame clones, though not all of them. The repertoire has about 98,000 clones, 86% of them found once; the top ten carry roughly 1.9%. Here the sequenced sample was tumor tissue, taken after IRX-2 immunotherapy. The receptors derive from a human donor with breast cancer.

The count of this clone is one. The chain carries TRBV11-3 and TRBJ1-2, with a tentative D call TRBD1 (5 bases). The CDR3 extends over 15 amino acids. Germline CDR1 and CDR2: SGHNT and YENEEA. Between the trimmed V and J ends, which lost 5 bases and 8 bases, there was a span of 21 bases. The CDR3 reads CASSPAGAGGRGYTF. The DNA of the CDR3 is TGTGCCAGCAGCCCGGCCGGGGCCGGAGGGAGAGGCTACACCTTC.

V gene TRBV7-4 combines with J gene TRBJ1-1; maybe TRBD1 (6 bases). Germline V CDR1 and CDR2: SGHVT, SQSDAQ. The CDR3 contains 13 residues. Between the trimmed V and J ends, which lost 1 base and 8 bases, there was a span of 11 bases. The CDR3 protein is CASSLDLQGEAFF. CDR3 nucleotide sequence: TGTGCCAGCAGCTTAGACTTACAGGGAGAAGCTTTCTTT.

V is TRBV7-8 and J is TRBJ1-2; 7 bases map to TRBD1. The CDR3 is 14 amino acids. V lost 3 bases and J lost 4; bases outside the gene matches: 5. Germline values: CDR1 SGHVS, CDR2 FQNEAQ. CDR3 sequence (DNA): TGTGCCAGCAGCTTGGGTCCAGGGGGCTATGGCTACACCTTC. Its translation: CASSLGPGGYGYTF.

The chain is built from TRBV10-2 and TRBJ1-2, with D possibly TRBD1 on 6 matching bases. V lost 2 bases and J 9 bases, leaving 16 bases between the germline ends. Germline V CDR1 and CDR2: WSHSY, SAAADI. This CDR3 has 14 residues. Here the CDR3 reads CASSEGAQGQSYTF. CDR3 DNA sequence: TGCGCCAGCAGTGAGGGTGCGCAGGGGCAGAGCTACACCTTC.

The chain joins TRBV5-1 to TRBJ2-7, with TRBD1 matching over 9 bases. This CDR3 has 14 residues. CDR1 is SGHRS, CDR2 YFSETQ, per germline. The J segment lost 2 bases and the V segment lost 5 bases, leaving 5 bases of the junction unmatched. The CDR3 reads CASRTGQGTYEQYF. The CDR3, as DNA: TGCGCCAGCAGGACGGGACAGGGAACCTACGAGCAGTACTTC.

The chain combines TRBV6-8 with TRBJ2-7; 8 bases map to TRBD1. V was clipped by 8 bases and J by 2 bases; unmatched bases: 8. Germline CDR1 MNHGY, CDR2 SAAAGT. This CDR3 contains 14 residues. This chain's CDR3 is CASGGTGAPYEQYF. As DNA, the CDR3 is TGTGCCAGCGGAGGGACAGGCGCACCCTACGAGCAGTACTTC.

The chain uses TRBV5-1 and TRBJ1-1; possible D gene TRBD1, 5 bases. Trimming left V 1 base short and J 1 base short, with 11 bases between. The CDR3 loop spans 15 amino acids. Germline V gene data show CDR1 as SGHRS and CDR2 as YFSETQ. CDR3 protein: CASSLYGGKNTEAFF. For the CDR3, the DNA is TGCGCCAGCAGCTTGTATGGGGGGAAGAACACTGAAGCTTTCTTT.

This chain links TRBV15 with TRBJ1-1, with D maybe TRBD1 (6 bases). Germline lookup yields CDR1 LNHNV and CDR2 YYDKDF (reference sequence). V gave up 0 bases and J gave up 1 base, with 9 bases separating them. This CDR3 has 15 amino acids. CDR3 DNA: TGTGCCACCAGCAGAGATCAGGGGACGAACACTGAAGCTTTCTTT. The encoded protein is CATSRDQGTNTEAFF. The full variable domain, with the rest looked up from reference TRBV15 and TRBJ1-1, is DAMVIQNPRYQVTQFGKPVTLSCSQTLNHNVMYWYQQKSSQAPKLLFHYYDKDFNNEADTPDNFQSRRPNTSFCFLDIRSPGLGDTAMYLCATSRDQGTNTEAFFGQGTRLTVV.

CDR3 DNA: TGTGCCAGCAGCCTACAGGGACCCTATGGCTACACCTTC. Protein sequence: CASSLQGPYGYTF. The chain combines TRBV28 with TRBJ1-2; tentative D call: TRBD1 (6 bases). CDR3 length: 13 residues. Trimming removed 6 bases from V and 4 bases from J, with 12 bases in between. The V gene's germline CDR1 is MDHEN and CDR2 SYDVKM.

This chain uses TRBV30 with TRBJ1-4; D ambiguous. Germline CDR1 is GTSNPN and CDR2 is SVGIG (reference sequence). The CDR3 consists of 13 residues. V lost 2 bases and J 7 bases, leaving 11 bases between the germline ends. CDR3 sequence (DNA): TGTGCCTGGAGTCGGGTATTTGGTGAAAAACTGTTTTTT. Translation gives CAWSRVFGEKLFF.

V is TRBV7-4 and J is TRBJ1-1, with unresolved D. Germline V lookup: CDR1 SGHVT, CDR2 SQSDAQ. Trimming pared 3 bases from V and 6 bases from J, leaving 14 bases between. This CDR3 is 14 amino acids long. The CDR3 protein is CASSFAGLVSEAFF. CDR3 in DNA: TGTGCCAGCAGCTTCGCGGGTTTAGTATCTGAAGCTTTCTTT.

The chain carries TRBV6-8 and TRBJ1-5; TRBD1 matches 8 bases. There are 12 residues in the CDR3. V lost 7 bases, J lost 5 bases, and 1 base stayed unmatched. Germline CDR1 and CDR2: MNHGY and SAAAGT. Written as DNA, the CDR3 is TGTGCCAGCACGACAGGGGATCAGCCCCAGCATTTT. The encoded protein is CASTTGDQPQHF.

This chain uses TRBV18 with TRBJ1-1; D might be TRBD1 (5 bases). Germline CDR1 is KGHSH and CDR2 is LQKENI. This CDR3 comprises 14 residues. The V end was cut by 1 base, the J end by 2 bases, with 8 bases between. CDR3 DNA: TGTGCCAGCTCACCACTTGGGGGAAACACTGAAGCTTTCTTT. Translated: CASSPLGGNTEAFF.

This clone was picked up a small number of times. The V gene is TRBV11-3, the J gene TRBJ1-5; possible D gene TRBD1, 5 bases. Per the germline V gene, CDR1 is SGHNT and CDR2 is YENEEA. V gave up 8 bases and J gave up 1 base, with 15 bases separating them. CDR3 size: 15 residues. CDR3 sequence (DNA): TGTGCCAGCTGTGACTTTTGGGACAGCAATCAGCCCCAGCATTTT. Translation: CASCDFWDSNQPQHF.

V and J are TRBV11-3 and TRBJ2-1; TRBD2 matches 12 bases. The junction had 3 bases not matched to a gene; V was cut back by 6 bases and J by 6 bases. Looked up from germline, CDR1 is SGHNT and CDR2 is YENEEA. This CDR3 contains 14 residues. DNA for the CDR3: TGTGCCAGCAGAACTAGCGGGAGGCCCAATGAGCAGTTCTTC. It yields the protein CASRTSGRPNEQFF.

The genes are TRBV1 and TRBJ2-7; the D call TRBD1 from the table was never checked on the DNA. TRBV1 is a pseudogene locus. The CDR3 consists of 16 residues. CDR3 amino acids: CASSQETGDLSYEQYF. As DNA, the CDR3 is TGCGCCAGCAGCCAAGAAACAGGGGATCTATCCTACGAGCAGTACTTC.

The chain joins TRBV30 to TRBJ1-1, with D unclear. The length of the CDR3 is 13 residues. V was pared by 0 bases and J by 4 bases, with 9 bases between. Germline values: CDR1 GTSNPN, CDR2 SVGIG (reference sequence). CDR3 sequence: CAWSVTDFTEAFF. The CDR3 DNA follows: TGTGCCTGGAGTGTAACAGACTTCACTGAAGCTTTCTTT.

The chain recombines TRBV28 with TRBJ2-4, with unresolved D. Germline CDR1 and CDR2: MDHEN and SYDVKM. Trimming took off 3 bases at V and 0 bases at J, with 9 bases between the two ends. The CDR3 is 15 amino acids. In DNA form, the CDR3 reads TGTGCCAGCAGTTTCTACAGAGTAGCCAAAAACATTCAGTACTTC. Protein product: CASSFYRVAKNIQYF.

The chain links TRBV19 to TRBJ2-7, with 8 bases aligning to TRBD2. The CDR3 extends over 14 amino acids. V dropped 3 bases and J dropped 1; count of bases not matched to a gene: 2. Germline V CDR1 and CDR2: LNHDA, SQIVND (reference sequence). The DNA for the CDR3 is TGTGCCAGTAGTATTACGGGGGGGTCCTACGAGCAGTACTTC. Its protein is CASSITGGSYEQYF.

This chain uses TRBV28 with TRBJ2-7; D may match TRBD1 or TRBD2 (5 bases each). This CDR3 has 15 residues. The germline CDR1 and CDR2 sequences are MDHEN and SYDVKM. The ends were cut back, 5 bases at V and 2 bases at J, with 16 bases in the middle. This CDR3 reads CASSLLSGTPYEQYF. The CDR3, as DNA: TGTGCCAGCAGTCTTCTCTCCGGGACCCCCTACGAGCAGTACTTC.

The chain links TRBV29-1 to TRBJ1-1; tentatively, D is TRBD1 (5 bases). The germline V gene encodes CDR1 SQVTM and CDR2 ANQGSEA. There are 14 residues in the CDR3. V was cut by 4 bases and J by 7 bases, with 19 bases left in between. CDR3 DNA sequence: TGCAGCGTTGGGGAGGGGCAGGAAAAAATTGAAGCTTTCTTT. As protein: CSVGEGQEKIEAFF.

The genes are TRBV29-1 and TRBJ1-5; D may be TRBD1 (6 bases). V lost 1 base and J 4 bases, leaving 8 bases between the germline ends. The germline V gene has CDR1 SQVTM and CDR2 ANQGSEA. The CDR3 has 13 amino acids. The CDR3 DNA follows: TGCAGCGTTGAAGTAGGGACAAATCAGCCCCAGCATTTT. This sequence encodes CSVEVGTNQPQHF.

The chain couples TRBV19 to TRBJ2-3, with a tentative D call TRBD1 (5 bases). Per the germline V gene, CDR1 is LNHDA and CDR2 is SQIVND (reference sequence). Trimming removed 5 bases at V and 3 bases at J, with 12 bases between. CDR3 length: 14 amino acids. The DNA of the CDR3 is TGTGCCAGTAGTTCCCCATCAGGGACAGATACGCAGTATTTT. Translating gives CASSSPSGTDTQYF.

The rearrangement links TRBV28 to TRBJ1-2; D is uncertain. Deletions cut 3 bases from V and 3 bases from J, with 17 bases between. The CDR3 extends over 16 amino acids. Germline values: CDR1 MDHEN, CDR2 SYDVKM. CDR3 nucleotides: TGTGCCAGCAGTTTGTCCGTGGGTGGCAGAGACTATGGCTACACCTTC. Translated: CASSLSVGGRDYGYTF.

CDR3 in amino acids: CASSLRQGNNEQYF. CDR3 nucleotides: TGTGCCAGCAGCCTCCGACAGGGTAACAACGAGCAGTACTTC. The V and J genes are TRBV6-8 and TRBJ2-7; 7 bases are shared with TRBD1. Germline V gene sequence: CDR1 MNHGY, CDR2 SAAAGT. The CDR3 loop spans 14 amino acids. With 6 bases clipped from V and 5 bases from J, the junction kept 10 bases outside the gene matches.

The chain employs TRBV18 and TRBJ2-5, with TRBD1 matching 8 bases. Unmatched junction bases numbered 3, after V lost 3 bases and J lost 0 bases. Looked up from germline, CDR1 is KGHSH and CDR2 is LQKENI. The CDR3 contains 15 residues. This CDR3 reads CASSPDREYQETQYF. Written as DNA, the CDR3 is TGTGCCAGCTCACCGGACAGGGAATACCAAGAGACCCAGTACTTC. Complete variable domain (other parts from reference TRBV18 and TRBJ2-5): NAGVMQNPRHLVRRRGQEARLRCSPMKGHSHVYWYRQLPEEGLKFMVYLQKENIIDESGMPKERFSAEFPKEGPSILRIQQVVRGDSAAYFCASSPDREYQETQYFGPGTRLLVL.

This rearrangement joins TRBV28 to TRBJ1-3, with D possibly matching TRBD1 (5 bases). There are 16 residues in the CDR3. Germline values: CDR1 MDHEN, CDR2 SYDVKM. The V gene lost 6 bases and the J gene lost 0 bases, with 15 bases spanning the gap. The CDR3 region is CASSDSGAHSGNTIYF. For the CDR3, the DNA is TGTGCCAGCAGCGATTCCGGGGCCCACTCTGGAAACACCATATATTTT.

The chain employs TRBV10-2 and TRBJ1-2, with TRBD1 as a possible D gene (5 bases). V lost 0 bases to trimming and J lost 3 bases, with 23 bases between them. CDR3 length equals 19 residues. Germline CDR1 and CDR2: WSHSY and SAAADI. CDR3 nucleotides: TGCGCCAGCAGTGAGTCTTATGTCGGCAGGGTAGGAGAAGACTATGGCTACACCTTC. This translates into CASSESYVGRVGEDYGYTF.

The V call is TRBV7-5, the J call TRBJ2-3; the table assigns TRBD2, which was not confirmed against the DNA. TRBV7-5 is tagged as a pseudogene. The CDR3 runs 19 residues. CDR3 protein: CAARPGNGTSGISLDTQYF. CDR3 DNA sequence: TGTGCCGCCCGGCCCGGAAACGGGACTAGCGGGATTTCCTTGGATACGCAGTATTTT.

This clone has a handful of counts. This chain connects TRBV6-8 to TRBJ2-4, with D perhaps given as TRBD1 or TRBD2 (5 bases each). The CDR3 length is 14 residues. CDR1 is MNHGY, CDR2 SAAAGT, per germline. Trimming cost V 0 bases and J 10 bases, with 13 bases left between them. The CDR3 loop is CASSYSGRNLIQYF. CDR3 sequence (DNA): TGTGCCAGCAGTTACTCGGGACGGAATCTTATTCAGTACTTC.